This T cell receptor (beta chain) appears in the sequencing data of a study of Ad26.COV2.S vaccination and SARS-CoV-2 variants. Treatment denoted: around 19 received Ad26.COV2.S at low or high dose, single or two shots; about 5 received placebo; per-sample allocation not given. Day 63 after the first injection of vaccine or placebo was the sampling time. Donation was by an adult aged 18-55 years who was in Boston. Study conclusions and caveats: Substantial breadth was reportedly displayed by spike-specific CD8+ and CD4+ T cell responses after vaccination.

TCRdb's table, derived via immunoSEQ multiplex PCR, lists solely in-frame clones and lacks some. The table includes about 500,000 clones, roughly nine tenths detected once. As concerns this clone: Its antigen is not identified.

Germline V gives CDR1 SEHNR, CDR2 FQNEAQ (reference sequence). The CDR3 runs to 15 residues. V shed 5 bases and J 1 base; nucleotides not matched to a gene: 5. The chain is built from TRBV7-9 and TRBJ1-2; TRBD1 matches 9 bases. Here the sequenced sample was peripheral blood, taken in a trial of Ad26.COV2.S vaccine versus placebo. This receptor was taken from a person aged 18-65 years who received the Ad26.COV2.S COVID-19 vaccine or a placebo. CDR3 nucleotide sequence: TGTGCCAGCAGCACGGACAGGGGACTTAACTATGGCTACACCTTC. Protein: CASSTDRGLNYGYTF.